Below, one T cell receptor beta chain is given with its context. Its antigen is unidentified. This CDR3 region has 16 residues. Trimming removed 0 bases from V and 4 bases from J, with 17 bases in between. The germline V gene has CDR1 SGHRS and CDR2 YFSETQ. This sample stems from a study of T cells after yellow fever vaccination. UMIs were added to TCR cDNA along with a universal primer site when it was made by 5'RACE template switching. TCRdb ran MiXCR on the 5' RACE reads and lists one entry per CDR3 protein. Of hundreds of thousands of distinct CDR3 sequences listed, roughly 20% are singletons. Findings and caveats of the study: The booster response re-showed most primary clones: approximately 97% CD4, more than 70% CD8. Of the clonotypes, a small share occurred in both CD4 and CD8 compartments. Peaking faster, on day 5 versus 15, the secondary response was nonetheless weaker.

Sequenced material: PBMCs, taken before the yellow fever booster vaccination. The chain carries TRBV5-1 and TRBJ2-7, with D possibly TRBD2 on 5 matching bases. This TCR was sampled from a man younger than 35 who received the YFV17D yellow fever vaccine. The CDR3 reads CASSLAEVLPPYEQYF. CDR3 nucleotides: TGCGCCAGCAGCTTGGCGGAGGTCCTACCCCCTTACGAGCAGTACTTC.